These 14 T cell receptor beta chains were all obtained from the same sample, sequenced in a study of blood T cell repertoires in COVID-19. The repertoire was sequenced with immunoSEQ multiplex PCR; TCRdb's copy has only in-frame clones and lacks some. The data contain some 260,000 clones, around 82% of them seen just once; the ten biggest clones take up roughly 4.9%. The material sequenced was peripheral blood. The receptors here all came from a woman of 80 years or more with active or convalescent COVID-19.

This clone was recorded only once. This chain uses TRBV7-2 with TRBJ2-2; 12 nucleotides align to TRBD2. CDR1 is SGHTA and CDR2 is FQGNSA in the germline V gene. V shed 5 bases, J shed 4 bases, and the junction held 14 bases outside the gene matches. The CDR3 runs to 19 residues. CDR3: CASSLLLLAGGLGTGELFF. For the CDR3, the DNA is TGTGCCAGCAGCCTCTTACTTCTAGCGGGGGGGCTGGGCACCGGGGAGCTGTTTTTT. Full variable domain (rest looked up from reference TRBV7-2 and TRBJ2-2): GAGVSQSPSNKVTEKGKDVELRCDPISGHTALYWYRQSLGQGLEFLIYFQGNSAPDKSGLPSDRFSAERTGGSVSTLTIQRTQQEDSAVYLCASSLLLLAGGLGTGELFFGEGSRLTVL.

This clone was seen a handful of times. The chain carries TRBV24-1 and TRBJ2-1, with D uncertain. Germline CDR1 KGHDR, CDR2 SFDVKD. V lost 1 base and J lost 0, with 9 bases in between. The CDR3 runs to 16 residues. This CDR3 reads CATSDLSPSSYNEQFF. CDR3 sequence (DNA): TGTGCCACCAGTGATTTATCGCCGAGCTCCTACAATGAGCAGTTCTTC.

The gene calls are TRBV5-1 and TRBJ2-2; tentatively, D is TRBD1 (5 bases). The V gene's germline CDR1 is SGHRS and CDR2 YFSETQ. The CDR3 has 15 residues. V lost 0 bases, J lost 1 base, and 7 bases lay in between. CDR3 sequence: CASSLDRRNTGELFF. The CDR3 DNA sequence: TGCGCCAGCAGCTTGGACAGGCGGAACACCGGGGAGCTGTTTTTT. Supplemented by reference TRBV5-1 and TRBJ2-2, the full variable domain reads KAGVTQTPRYLIKTRGQQVTLSCSPISGHRSVSWYQQTPGQGLQFLFEYFSETQRNKGNFPGRFSGRQFSNSRSEMNVSTLELGDSALYLCASSLDRRNTGELFFGEGSRLTVL.

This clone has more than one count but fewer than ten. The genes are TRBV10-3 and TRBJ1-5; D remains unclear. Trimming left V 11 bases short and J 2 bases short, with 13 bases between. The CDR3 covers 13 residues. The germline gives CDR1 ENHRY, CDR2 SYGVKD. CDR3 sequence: CAAGSGGNQPQHF. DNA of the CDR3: TGTGCCGCGGGCTCTGGGGGCAATCAGCCCCAGCATTTT.

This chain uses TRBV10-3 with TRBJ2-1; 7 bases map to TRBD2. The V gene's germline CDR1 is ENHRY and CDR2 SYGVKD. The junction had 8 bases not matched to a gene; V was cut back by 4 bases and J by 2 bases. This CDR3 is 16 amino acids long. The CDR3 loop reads CAISGASGAPYNEQFF. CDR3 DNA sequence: TGTGCCATCAGTGGGGCTAGCGGTGCCCCCTACAATGAGCAGTTCTTC.

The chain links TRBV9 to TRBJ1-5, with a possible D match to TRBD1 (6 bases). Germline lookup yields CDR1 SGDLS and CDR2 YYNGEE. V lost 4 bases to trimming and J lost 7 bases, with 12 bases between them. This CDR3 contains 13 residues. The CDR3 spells CASSTQGNQPQHF. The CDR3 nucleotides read TGTGCCAGCAGCACCCAGGGGAACCAGCCCCAGCATTTT.

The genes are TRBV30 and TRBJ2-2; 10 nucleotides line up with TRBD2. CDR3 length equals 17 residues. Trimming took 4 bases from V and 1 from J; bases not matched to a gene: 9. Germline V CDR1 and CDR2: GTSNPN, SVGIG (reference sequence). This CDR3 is CAWMVGASGGNTGELFF. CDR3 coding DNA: TGTGCCTGGATGGTTGGGGCTAGCGGGGGGAACACCGGGGAGCTGTTTTTT.

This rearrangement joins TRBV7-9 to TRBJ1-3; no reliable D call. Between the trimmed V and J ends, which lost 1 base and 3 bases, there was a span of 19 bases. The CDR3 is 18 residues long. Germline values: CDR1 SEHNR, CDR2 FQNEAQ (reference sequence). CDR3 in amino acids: CASSLGSLLGLGGNTIYF. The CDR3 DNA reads TGTGCCAGCAGCTTAGGGTCTCTTCTCGGGTTAGGTGGAAACACCATATATTTT.

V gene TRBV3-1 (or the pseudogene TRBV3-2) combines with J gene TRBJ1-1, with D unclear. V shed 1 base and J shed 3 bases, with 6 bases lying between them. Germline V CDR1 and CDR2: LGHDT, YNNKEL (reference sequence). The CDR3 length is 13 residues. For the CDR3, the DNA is TGTGCCAGCAGCCAAGCAGAGGACACTGAAGCTTTCTTT. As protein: CASSQAEDTEAFF.

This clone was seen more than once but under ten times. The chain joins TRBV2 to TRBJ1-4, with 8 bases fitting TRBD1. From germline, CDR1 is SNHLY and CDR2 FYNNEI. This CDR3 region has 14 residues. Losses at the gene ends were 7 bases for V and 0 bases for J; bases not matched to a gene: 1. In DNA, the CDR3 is TGTGCCAGCAAGGACAGGGCAACTAATGAAAAACTGTTTTTT. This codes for CASKDRATNEKLFF.

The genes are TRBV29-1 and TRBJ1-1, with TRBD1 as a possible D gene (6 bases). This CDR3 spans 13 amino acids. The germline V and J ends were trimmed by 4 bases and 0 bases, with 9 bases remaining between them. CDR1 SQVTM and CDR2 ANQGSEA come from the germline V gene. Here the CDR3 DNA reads TGCAGCGTTGTCGGACAGATGAACACTGAAGCTTTCTTT. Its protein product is CSVVGQMNTEAFF. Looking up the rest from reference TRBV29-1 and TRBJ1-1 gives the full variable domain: SAVISQKPSRDICQRGTSLTIQCQVDSQVTMMFWYRQQPGQSLTLIATANQGSEATYESGFVIDKFPISRPNLTFSTLTVSNMSPEDSSIYLCSVVGQMNTEAFFGQGTRLTVV.

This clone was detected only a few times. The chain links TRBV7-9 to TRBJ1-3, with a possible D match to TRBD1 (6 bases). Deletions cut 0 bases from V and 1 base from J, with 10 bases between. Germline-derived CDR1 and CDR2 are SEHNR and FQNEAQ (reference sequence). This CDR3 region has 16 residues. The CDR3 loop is CASSLAGGGSGNTIYF. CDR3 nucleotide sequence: TGTGCCAGCAGCTTAGCAGGGGGTGGTTCTGGAAACACCATATATTTT.

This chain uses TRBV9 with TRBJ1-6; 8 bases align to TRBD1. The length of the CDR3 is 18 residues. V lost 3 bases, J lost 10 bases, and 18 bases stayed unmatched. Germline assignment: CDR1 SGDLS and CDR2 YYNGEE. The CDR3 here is CASSGRGGGQAEGSPLHF. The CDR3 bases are TGTGCCAGCAGCGGGAGAGGAGGGGGACAGGCGGAGGGGTCACCCCTCCACTTT.

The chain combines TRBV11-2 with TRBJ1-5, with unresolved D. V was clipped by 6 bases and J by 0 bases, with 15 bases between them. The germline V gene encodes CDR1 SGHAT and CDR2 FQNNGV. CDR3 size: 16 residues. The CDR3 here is CASSQIAGHSNQPQHF. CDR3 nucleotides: TGTGCCAGCAGTCAAATCGCCGGTCATAGCAATCAGCCCCAGCATTTT.